These T cell receptor beta chains were read from a single sample in a study of blood T cells in healthy people across ages. TCRdb used MiXCR to reprocess the 5' RACE reads, holding one entry per CDR3 protein. The sample lists some 700,000 distinct CDR3 sequences, about a fifth occurring once. Sequenced material: blood. These receptors came from a man in his 70s in good health. Both conserved end residues are part of each CDR3. The D gene is left open where the match is weak. Size values are once, few and many counts, or a class for expanded clones, and some rows have none.

clone_size	d_call	j_call	v_call	cdr3_nt	cdr3_aa
NA	TRBD1	TRBJ2-5	TRBV12-3/TRBV12-4	TGTGCCAGCAGTCAGGGACAGGAGGCCAGAGCTCGGTACTTC	CASSQGQEARARYF
NA	TRBD1	TRBJ2-7	TRBV5-1	TGCGCCAGCAGACTCCGGACAGGCCAGGAAGAGCAGTACTTC	CASRLRTGQEEQYF
few	NA	TRBJ1-4	TRBV20-1	TGCAGTGCTAGAGATCTCGCGGGGATTGAAAAACTGTTTTTT	CSARDLAGIEKLFF
NA	TRBD2	TRBJ2-3	TRBV12-3/TRBV12-4	TGTGCCAGCAGTTTCAGCGGGGTGAGGGCAGATACGCAGTATTTT	CASSFSGVRADTQYF
few	NA	TRBJ1-1	TRBV7-3	TGTGCCAGCAGCCCGTTGGGGGGGGTGAACACTGAAGCTTTCTTT	CASSPLGGVNTEAFF
few	TRBD1	TRBJ1-2	TRBV15	TGTGCCACCGCTATTAAACGGACAGGGGAGAATAGCGGCTACACCTTC	CATAIKRTGENSGYTF
NA	NA	TRBJ2-5	TRBV20-1	TGCAGTGCTAGAGTCCCCATTGGGGGAGGTAGCCAAGAGACCCAGTACTTC	CSARVPIGGGSQETQYF
NA	NA	TRBJ2-1	TRBV20-1	TGCAGTGCTAGGGTGCGGCGGGAGCAGTTCTTC	CSARVRREQFF
few	TRBD2	TRBJ2-3	TRBV27	TGTGCCAGCAGCCAATGGGGGGGAGGCACAGATACGCAGTATTTT	CASSQWGGGTDTQYF
many	NA	TRBJ2-3	TRBV6-2/TRBV6-3	TGTGCCAGCAAACCCCGGGACCCCACAGATACGCAGTATTTT	CASKPRDPTDTQYF
few	NA	TRBJ2-3	TRBV20-1	TGCAGTGCTAGAGACCCGGCCTGGGGGGTGGATACGCAGTATTTT	CSARDPAWGVDTQYF
NA	NA	TRBJ1-1	TRBV7-2	TGTGCCAGCAGCCACAAGGTCCGGGGGACCGTAAATATGAACACTGAAGCTTTCTTT	CASSHKVRGTVNMNTEAFF
NA	NA	TRBJ2-5	TRBV24-1	TGTGCCACCAGTGACCCACCTAGCGTTTCCGAGACCCAGTACTTC	CATSDPPSVSETQYF
NA	TRBD2	TRBJ2-5	TRBV5-1	TGCGCCAGCAGCTTGGAGGCTAGCGGGTACCAAGAGACCCAGTACTTC	CASSLEASGYQETQYF
many	NA	TRBJ1-4	TRBV12-3/TRBV12-4	TGTGCCAGCAGTTTTGTAGGCCGAGAAAAACTGTTTTTT	CASSFVGREKLFF
NA	NA	TRBJ1-6	TRBV12-5	TGTGCCGTGGGCGCCCAATCTTCACCCCTCCACTTT	CAVGAQSSPLHF
NA	TRBD2	TRBJ2-5	TRBV7-2	TGTGCCAGCAGCTTGAGCGGGAGGGATGAGACCCAGTACTTC	CASSLSGRDETQYF
few	NA	TRBJ2-1	TRBV6-5	TGTGCCAGCAGTTACGGGGGGCAGAGTTATTTCTCCTACAATGAGCAGTTCTTC	CASSYGGQSYFSYNEQFF
NA	NA	TRBJ1-4	TRBV11-2	TGTGCCAGCAGCTTAGATACAGGGAGCGCTGAAAAACTGTTTTTT	CASSLDTGSAEKLFF
few	NA	TRBJ1-6	TRBV27	TGTGCCAGCGGGGATTACAAAGCCATATCACCCCTCCACTTT	CASGDYKAISPLHF
NA	NA	TRBJ2-5	TRBV20-1	TGCAGTGCTAGAGATCGGGGCCAGGGAGAGACCCAGTACTTC	CSARDRGQGETQYF
few	NA	TRBJ2-5	TRBV12-3/TRBV12-4	TGTGCCAGCAGTTTTCTAGGGTTTCGGGAGACCCAGTACTTC	CASSFLGFRETQYF
NA	TRBD1	TRBJ2-3	TRBV10-3	TGTGCCACGGGACAGGGTGATGCAGATACGCAGTATTTT	CATGQGDADTQYF
NA	NA	TRBJ2-1	TRBV20-1	TGCAGTGCCCCCCGTTCACTTGGTTACAATGAGCAGTTCTTC	CSAPRSLGYNEQFF
NA	NA	TRBJ1-5	TRBV6-2/TRBV6-3	TGTGCCAGCAGTTACTCTAGAGAGAATCAGCCCCAGCATTTT	CASSYSRENQPQHF
NA	TRBD2	TRBJ2-1	TRBV7-8	TGTGCCAGCAGCTCCGGTCTCGAGGGAGCGGGATTTGGTGAGCAGTTCTTC	CASSSGLEGAGFGEQFF
NA	TRBD2	TRBJ2-7	TRBV5-1	TGCGCCAGCAGCCCCAGGACTAGCCCGGCTGGGGAGCAGTACTTC	CASSPRTSPAGEQYF
NA	NA	TRBJ2-3	TRBV29-1	TGCAGCATTAGCTCGGGAGATACGCAGTATTTT	CSISSGDTQYF
many	NA	TRBJ2-3	TRBV28	TGTGCCAGCAGCCGGGGACGGAGTAGAAACACAGATACGCAGTATTTT	CASSRGRSRNTDTQYF
NA	TRBD2	TRBJ2-2	TRBV7-9	TGTGCCAGCAGCCCACTAGCGGGGATCACCGGGGAGCTGTTTTTT	CASSPLAGITGELFF
NA	NA	TRBJ2-6	TRBV29-1	TGCAGCGTTGTCCGATCGGGGGCCAACGTCCTGACTTTC	CSVVRSGANVLTF
few	NA	TRBJ2-6	TRBV6-5	TGTGCCAGCAGGCCTAACAGACCGGGGGCCAACGTCCTGACTTTC	CASRPNRPGANVLTF
NA	NA	TRBJ1-5	TRBV5-8	TGTGCCAGCAGCTTGGCCAGGCAGCCCCAGCATTTT	CASSLARQPQHF
few	NA	TRBJ1-2	TRBV29-1	TGCAGCGTTGATCTGAGTACTACTAACTATGGCTACACCTTC	CSVDLSTTNYGYTF
NA	NA	TRBJ2-3	TRBV20-1	TGCAGTGATAGAGTGGCAGGGTCGGCAGATACGCAGTATTTT	CSDRVAGSADTQYF
many	NA	TRBJ1-2	TRBV18	TGTGCCAGCACGGGGGCCCTGAGCTATGGCTACACCTTC	CASTGALSYGYTF
NA	NA	TRBJ2-1	TRBV12-3/TRBV12-4	TGTGCCAGCAGTTATGAGGCCCTGTACGGCACGAATGAGCAGTTCTTC	CASSYEALYGTNEQFF
few	NA	TRBJ2-3	TRBV28	TGTGCCAGCAGGGACTTCTCTGGGACAGATACGCAGTATTTT	CASRDFSGTDTQYF
NA	NA	TRBJ1-6	TRBV5-1	TGCGCCAGCAGCTGGGGGGGAACCGATTCACCCCTCCACTTT	CASSWGGTDSPLHF
NA	NA	TRBJ1-4	TRBV6-1	TGTGCCAGCAGTGAAGGTGGGGGTGGTGCTAATGAAAAACTGTTTTTT	CASSEGGGGANEKLFF
few	TRBD1	TRBJ2-7	TRBV20-1	TGCAGTGCTAAGGTGACAGGGATTGCCTACGAGCAGTACTTC	CSAKVTGIAYEQYF
NA	TRBD1	TRBJ2-5	TRBV7-9	TGTGCCAGCAGCAGGGGGCCGGAGACCCAGTACTTC	CASSRGPETQYF
once	TRBD2	TRBJ2-5	TRBV6-2/TRBV6-3	TGTGCCAGCAGTAAGGGGACTAGCGGGCCGGGGACCCAGTACTTC	CASSKGTSGPGTQYF
few	TRBD1	TRBJ1-3	TRBV7-2	TGTGCCAGCAGCCCGAACAAACAGGGGTCTGGAAACACCATATATTTT	CASSPNKQGSGNTIYF
few	TRBD1	TRBJ1-4	TRBV12-3/TRBV12-4	TGTGCCAGCAGACCACAGGGGTGGAATGAAAAACTGTTTTTT	CASRPQGWNEKLFF